The clone carrying this TCR beta chain was counted many times. Listed TCR primers, together with previously described methods, were used for the bulk TCR libraries. A single record per CDR3 protein comes from TCRdb applying MiXCR to the PCR reads. The sample lists approximately 670,000 distinct CDR3 sequences, 15% to 20% occurring once. The data were obtained in a study of molecular identifiers for immune sequencing clone quantification. The V end lost 2 bases, the J end lost 0 bases, and 11 bases lay between the germline ends. CDR3 size: 15 residues. The germline V gene encodes CDR1 SGDLS and CDR2 YYNGEE.

The TCR comes from a human donor in good health. Some libraries in this study had Jurkat cell RNA spiked in. The V call is TRBV9, the J call TRBJ1-1; TRBD1 might be the D (5 bases). Source material: naive CD8+ T cells from blood, with Jurkat cell RNA spiked in. As to subset: FACS-sorted CD8+CD4-CCR7+CD45RA+ naive T cells. Here the CDR3 DNA reads TGTGCCAGCAGCGTTACAGGCGCATTGAACACTGAAGCTTTCTTT. This sequence encodes CASSVTGALNTEAFF.